What follows are 5 T cell receptor beta chains derived from one specimen sequenced in a study of shared clonotypes between healthy human individuals (TCRdb year 2020). The library was obtained by the immunoSEQ multiplex PCR assay. Not all clones reach the TCRdb copy of this immuneACCESS table, which keeps in-frame sequences only. Checked studies attribute under half of the gap to unresolved V genes and leave the rest unexplained. In this sample the table shows about 1 million clones, around 76% of which occur a single time. The ten largest clones add up to roughly 1.4% of the sample. The sequenced material came from memory CD4+ T cells sorted from blood. According to the study, the label for this sample's cell subset or site signals: CD45RA-negative fraction. The receptors derive from a man aged 18-30 years in good health.

The chain couples TRBV5-6 to TRBJ1-1, with 7 bases aligning to TRBD1. The junction had 3 bases not matched to a gene; V was cut back by 3 bases and J by 4 bases. Germline CDR1 and CDR2: SGHDT and YYEEEE. The CDR3 is 13 residues long. The CDR3 here is CASSSTGVTEAFF. CDR3 nucleotide sequence: TGTGCCAGCAGCTCCACAGGGGTCACTGAAGCTTTCTTT.

This chain links TRBV28 with TRBJ2-7; the match to TRBD1 covers 8 bases. This CDR3 comprises 14 residues. From germline, CDR1 is MDHEN and CDR2 SYDVKM. V dropped 8 bases and J dropped 5; count of bases not matched to a gene: 11. This CDR3 is CASFRTGSRHEQYF. In DNA form, the CDR3 reads TGTGCCAGCTTCAGGACAGGGTCCAGGCACGAGCAGTACTTC.

With regard to this clone: The sample carries other DNA sequences with the same CDR3. The chain carries TRBV27 and TRBJ2-1, with D possibly TRBD1 on 6 matching bases. The germline V and J ends were trimmed by 2 bases and 2 bases, with 10 bases remaining between them. The germline CDR1 and CDR2 sequences are MNHEY and SMNVEV (reference sequence). The CDR3 covers 15 residues. The CDR3 loop reads CASSLGWDTYNEQFF. The CDR3 DNA reads as TGTGCCAGCAGTTTAGGTTGGGACACCTACAATGAGCAGTTCTTC.

This rearrangement joins TRBV7-2 to TRBJ2-3; 7 nucleotides align to TRBD2. Germline CDR1 is SGHTA and CDR2 is FQGNSA. Trimming removed 1 base from V and 14 bases from J; junction bases left unmatched: 6. The CDR3 is 12 amino acids. The CDR3 DNA follows: TGTGCCAGCAGCTTAGGGGGGAGGGTACCGTATTTT. Its protein is CASSLGGRVPYF.

There are a few counts of this clone. V and J are TRBV11-3 and TRBJ1-1; 7 bases map to TRBD1. This CDR3 has 16 residues. With V trimmed by 5 bases and J by 0 bases, 9 bases remained unmatched. Germline loops: CDR1 SGHNT, CDR2 YENEEA. CDR3 nucleotides: TGTGCCAGCAGCCCGAGCTCAACAGGGGTGAACACTGAAGCTTTCTTT. Residues: CASSPSSTGVNTEAFF.